The entry below describes one T cell receptor (beta chain). Its target is not known. TCRdb re-analyzed the 5' RACE reads; it lists each CDR3 protein once, without DNA. The sample totals approximately 150,000 distinct CDR3 sequences. The data stem from a study of monozygotic twins with inflammatory bowel disease. Study-level points and caveats: Healthy twins showed more clonotype sharing with others than IBD patients, especially patients with disease activity.

There are 16 residues in the CDR3. CDR1 and CDR2 from the germline V gene are SGHRS and YFSETQ. This receptor was identified in a human donor with ulcerative colitis or Crohn's disease, or a healthy co-twin of an affected twin (not recorded which). The sample comprised blood. The chain employs TRBV5-1 and TRBJ2-3; TCRdb gives TRBD1 as the D gene, but with no DNA this cannot be confirmed. The CDR3 is CASLPYPGFGTDTQYF.